Listed below are T cell receptor beta chains from one sample, sequenced in a study of regulatory T cells in long-lasting Graves disease. TCRdb used MiXCR to reprocess the multiplex PCR reads, holding one entry per CDR3 protein. Among 400,000 to 500,000 distinct CDR3 sequences, around a fifth were seen once, and the ten largest hold 13%. Sequences were derived from peripheral blood mononuclear cells (PBMCs), sampled when the disease was refractory, from a patient treated with antithyroid drugs. All receptors derive from a female donor with Graves disease. CDR3s include the opening cysteine and the closing phenylalanine or tryptophan. The D gene is left open where the match is weak. Only part of the rows carry a size: once, few, many, or a class if the clone is expanded.

TGTGCCAGCAGCGTAGGGACAGGGGTGAACACCGGGGAGCTGTTTTTT | CASSVGTGVNTGELFF | TRBJ2-2 | TRBD1 | few | TRBV9
TGTGCCAGCAATTTACACGCCGGGACAGGGCAAGAGACCCAGTACTTC | CASNLHAGTGQETQYF | TRBJ2-5 | TRBD1 | many | TRBV27
TGCAGTGCTGGGACAGATAATAATTCACCCCTCCACTTT | CSAGTDNNSPLHF | TRBJ1-6 | TRBD1 | NA | TRBV20-1
TGTGCCAGCAGCTTAGGACAGGGTGATAACTATGGCTACACCTTC | CASSLGQGDNYGYTF | TRBJ1-2 | TRBD1 | NA | TRBV7-2
TGTGCCAGCACCGAGACAGGGATTTGGAACACTGAAGCTTTCTTT | CASTETGIWNTEAFF | TRBJ1-1 | TRBD1 | many | TRBV28
TGTGCCAGCAGCCCGATGCTCCCCTCGAGCTCCTATAATTCACCCCTCCACTTT | CASSPMLPSSSYNSPLHF | TRBJ1-6 | NA | NA | TRBV9
TGTGCCAGCAGCTTCGGGACAGATTACGAGCAGTACTTC | CASSFGTDYEQYF | TRBJ2-7 | TRBD1 | many | TRBV7-2
TGTGCCAGCAGGGGACTGCTGCTAGAGTATGGCTACACCTTC | CASRGLLLEYGYTF | TRBJ1-2 | NA | many | TRBV2
TGTGCCATTGGGGTCCAGCATTTT | CAIGVQHF | TRBJ1-5 | NA | NA | TRBV10-3
TGTGCCAGCGGGAACAGCCTCTCTGGAAACACCATATATTTT | CASGNSLSGNTIYF | TRBJ1-3 | NA | NA | TRBV9
TGTGCCAGCAGTTTCAGTCTGGGGGAGTCACAGGGCCGCCGAATGAACACTGAAGCTTTCTTT | CASSFSLGESQGRRMNTEAFF | TRBJ1-1 | NA | NA | TRBV12-3/TRBV12-4
TGTGCCAGCAGTTACTCGAGTGGGACAGGGCGGGGCACTGAAGCTTTCTTT | CASSYSSGTGRGTEAFF | TRBJ1-1 | TRBD1 | many | TRBV6-2/TRBV6-3
TGCAGCGTTGCTGGCTTCCACTCCTACGAGCAGTACTTC | CSVAGFHSYEQYF | TRBJ2-7 | NA | few | TRBV29-1
TGCAGTGCTTGGAAGGGCGGGGCCAAAAACATTCAGCACTTC | CSAWKGGAKNIQHF | TRBJ2-4 | NA | NA | TRBV20-1
TGTGCCAGCAGTAAGGGTTTATACGAGCAGTACTTC | CASSKGLYEQYF | TRBJ2-7 | NA | few | TRBV6-2/TRBV6-3
TGTGCCACCAGCAGAGATCCACCAGTGGGGTATGGCTACACCTTC | CATSRDPPVGYGYTF | TRBJ1-2 | NA | NA | TRBV15
TGTGCCAGCAGCCCGAGACAGCGTAACTATGGCTACACCTTC | CASSPRQRNYGYTF | TRBJ1-2 | NA | NA | TRBV13
TGCAGCGTTGCCAGGGGGCGATCTTACAATGAGCAGTTCTTC | CSVARGRSYNEQFF | TRBJ2-1 | TRBD1 | NA | TRBV29-1
TGTGCCAGCAGGCGGGGGGGGTCTAATGAAAAACTGTTTTTT | CASRRGGSNEKLFF | TRBJ1-4 | NA | few | TRBV12-3/TRBV12-4
TGTGCCAGCAGAGGAGGACTAGCGGGTGGAGGACGCCAAGAGACCCAGTACTTC | CASRGGLAGGGRQETQYF | TRBJ2-5 | TRBD2 | few | TRBV6-1
TGTGCCAGCAGTGTTGACATGGGTGGCTACACCTTC | CASSVDMGGYTF | TRBJ1-2 | NA | many | TRBV2
TGTGCCAGCCGCGAACGGGGTCCTAGCACAGATACGCAGTATTTT | CASRERGPSTDTQYF | TRBJ2-3 | NA | few | TRBV2